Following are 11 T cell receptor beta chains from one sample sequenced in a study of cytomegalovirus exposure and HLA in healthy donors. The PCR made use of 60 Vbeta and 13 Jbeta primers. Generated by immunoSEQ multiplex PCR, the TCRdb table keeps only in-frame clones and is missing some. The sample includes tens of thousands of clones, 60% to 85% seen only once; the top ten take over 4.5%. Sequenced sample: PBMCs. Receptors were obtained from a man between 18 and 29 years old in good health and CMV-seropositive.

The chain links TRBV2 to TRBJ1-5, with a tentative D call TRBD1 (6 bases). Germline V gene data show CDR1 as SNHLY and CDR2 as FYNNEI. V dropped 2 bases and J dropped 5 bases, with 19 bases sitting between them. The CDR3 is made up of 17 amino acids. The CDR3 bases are TGTGCCAGCAGTGAATGGGGACAAGGGTCGTACTATCAGCCCCAGCATTTT. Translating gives CASSEWGQGSYYQPQHF.

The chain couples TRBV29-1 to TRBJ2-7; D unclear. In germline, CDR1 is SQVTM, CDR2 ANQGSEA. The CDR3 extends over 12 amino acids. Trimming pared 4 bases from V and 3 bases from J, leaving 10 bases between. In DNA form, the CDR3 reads TGCAGCGTTGCGAGAGATCACTACGAGCAGTACTTC. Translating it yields CSVARDHYEQYF.

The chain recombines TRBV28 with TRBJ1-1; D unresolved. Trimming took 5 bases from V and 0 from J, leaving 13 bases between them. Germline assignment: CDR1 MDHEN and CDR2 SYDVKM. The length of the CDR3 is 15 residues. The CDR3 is CASSPEQNMNTEAFF. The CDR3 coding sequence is TGTGCCAGCAGTCCCGAACAGAACATGAACACTGAAGCTTTCTTT. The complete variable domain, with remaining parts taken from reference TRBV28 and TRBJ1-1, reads DVKVTQSSRYLVKRTGEKVFLECVQDMDHENMFWYRQDPGLGLRLIYFSYDVKMKEKGDIPEGYSVSREKKERFSLILESASTNQTSMYLCASSPEQNMNTEAFFGQGTRLTVV.

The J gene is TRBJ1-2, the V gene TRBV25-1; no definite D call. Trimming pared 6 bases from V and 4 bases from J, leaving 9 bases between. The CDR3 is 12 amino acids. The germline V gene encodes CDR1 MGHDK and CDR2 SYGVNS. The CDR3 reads CASSPEGYGYTF. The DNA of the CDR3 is TGTGCCAGCAGCCCCGAGGGCTATGGCTACACCTTC.

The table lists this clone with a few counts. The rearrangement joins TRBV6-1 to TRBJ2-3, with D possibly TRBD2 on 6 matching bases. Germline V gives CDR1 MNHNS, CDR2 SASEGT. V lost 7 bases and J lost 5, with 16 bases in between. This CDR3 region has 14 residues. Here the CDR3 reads CASIYRGMQDTQYF. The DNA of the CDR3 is TGTGCCAGCATTTACCGCGGGATGCAAGATACGCAGTATTTT.

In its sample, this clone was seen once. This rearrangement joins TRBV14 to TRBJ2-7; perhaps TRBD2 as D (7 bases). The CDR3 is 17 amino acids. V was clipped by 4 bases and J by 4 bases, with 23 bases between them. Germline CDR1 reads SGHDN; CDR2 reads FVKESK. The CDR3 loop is CASSPGGGTLSLYEQYF. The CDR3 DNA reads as TGTGCCAGCAGCCCGGGGGGCGGGACCCTGTCCCTTTACGAGCAGTACTTC.

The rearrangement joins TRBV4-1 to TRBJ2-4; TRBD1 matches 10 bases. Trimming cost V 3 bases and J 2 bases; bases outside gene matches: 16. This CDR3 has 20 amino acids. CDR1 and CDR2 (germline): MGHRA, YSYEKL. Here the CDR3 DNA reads TGCGCCAGCAGCCAGACAGGGGGCGGTGAACTCATCTCGACCAAAAACATTCAGTACTTC. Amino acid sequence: CASSQTGGGELISTKNIQYF.

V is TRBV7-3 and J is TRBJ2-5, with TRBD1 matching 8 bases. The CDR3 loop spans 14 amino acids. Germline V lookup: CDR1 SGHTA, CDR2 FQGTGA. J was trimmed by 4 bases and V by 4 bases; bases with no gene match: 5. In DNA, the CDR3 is TGTGCCAGCAGCTCCGACAGGGGTCGAGAGACCCAGTACTTC. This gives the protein CASSSDRGRETQYF. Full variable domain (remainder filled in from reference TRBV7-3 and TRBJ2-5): GAGVSQTPSNKVTEKGKYVELRCDPISGHTALYWYRQSLGQGPEFLIYFQGTGAADDSGLPNDRFFAVRPEGSVSTLKIQRTERGDSAVYLCASSSDRGRETQYFGPGTRLLVL.

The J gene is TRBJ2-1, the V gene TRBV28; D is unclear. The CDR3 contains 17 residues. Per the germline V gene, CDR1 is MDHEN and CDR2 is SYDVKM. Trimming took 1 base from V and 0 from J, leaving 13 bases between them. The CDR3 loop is CASSLLTRRSSYNEQFF. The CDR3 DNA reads TGTGCCAGCAGTTTATTGACCCGCCGGAGCTCCTACAATGAGCAGTTCTTC.

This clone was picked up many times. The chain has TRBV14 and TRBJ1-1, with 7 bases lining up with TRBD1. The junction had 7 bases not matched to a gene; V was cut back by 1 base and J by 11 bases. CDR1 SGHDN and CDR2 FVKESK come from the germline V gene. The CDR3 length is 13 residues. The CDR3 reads CASSQGRTGGAFF. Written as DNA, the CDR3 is TGTGCCAGCAGCCAAGGTAGGACAGGCGGGGCTTTCTTT.

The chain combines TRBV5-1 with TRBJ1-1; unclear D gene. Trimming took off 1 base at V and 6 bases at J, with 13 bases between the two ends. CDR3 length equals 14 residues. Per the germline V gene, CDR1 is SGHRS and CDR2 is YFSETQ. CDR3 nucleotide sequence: TGCGCCAGCAGCTTGCAGGTATCAGGCTCTGAAGCTTTCTTT. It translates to CASSLQVSGSEAFF.